This T cell receptor beta chain came from a study of response to subunit inactivated influenza vaccine. A single record per CDR3 protein comes from TCRdb applying MiXCR to the RT-PCR reads. The table lists roughly 710,000 distinct CDR3 sequences, less than 15% of them singletons, with about 7.6% in the top ten. Study-level findings and limits: The authors suggested that few new T cells are recruited per seasonal influenza vaccination.

Germline values: CDR1 SEHNR, CDR2 FQNEAQ (reference sequence). V dropped 5 bases and J dropped 1; count of bases not matched to a gene: 4. The CDR3 spans 15 residues. This clonotype was seen a few times. Antigen: not known. This chain connects TRBV7-9 to TRBJ2-2; 7 bases are shared with TRBD1. The sequencing used PBMCs from blood, collected roughly 15 days before vaccination. The source of this sequence is a man aged 45-65 years who received an inactivated influenza vaccine. This CDR3 is CASSGQDRNTGELFF. CDR3 coding DNA: TGTGCCAGCAGCGGACAGGACAGGAACACCGGGGAGCTGTTTTTT. The complete variable domain, with remaining parts taken from reference TRBV7-9 and TRBJ2-2, reads DTGVSQNPRHKITKRGQNVTFRCDPISEHNRLYWYRQTLGQGPEFLTYFQNEAQLEKSRLLSDRFSAERPKGSFSTLEIQRTEQGDSAMYLCASSGQDRNTGELFFGEGSRLTVL.